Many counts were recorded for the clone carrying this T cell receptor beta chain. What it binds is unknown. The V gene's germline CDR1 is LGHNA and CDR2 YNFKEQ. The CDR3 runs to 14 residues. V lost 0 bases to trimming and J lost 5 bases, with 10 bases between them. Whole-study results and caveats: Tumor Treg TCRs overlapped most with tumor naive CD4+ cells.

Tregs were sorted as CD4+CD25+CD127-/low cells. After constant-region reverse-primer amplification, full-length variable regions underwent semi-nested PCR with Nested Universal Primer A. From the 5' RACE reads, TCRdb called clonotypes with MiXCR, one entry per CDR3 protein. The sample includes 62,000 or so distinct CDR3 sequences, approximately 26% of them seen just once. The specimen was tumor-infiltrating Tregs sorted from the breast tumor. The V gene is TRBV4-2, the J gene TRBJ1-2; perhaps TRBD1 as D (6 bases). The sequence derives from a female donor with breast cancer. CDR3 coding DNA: TGTGCCAGCAGCCAAGAAAACAGGGTATATGGCTACACCTTC. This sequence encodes CASSQENRVYGYTF.